This T cell receptor (beta chain) was identified in a study of shared clonotypes between healthy human individuals. The CDR3 is 18 residues long. Clones were sequenced by immunoSEQ multiplex PCR, and TCRdb holds only the in-frame ones, with some missing. This sample has about 1 million clones; roughly 75% occur once, and the top ten carry over 1.3%. This rearrangement joins TRBV21-1 to TRBJ2-7. TRBV21-1 is an annotated pseudogene. The sequenced material came from memory CD4+ T cells sorted from blood. As to subset: CD45RA-negative fraction. The TCR originated in a man aged 18 to 30 in good health. CDR3 in amino acids: CASSPRDEPNQYPHEQYF. The CDR3 bases are TGTGCCAGCAGCCCCCGGGACGAACCAAACCAATACCCACACGAGCAGTACTTC.